This TCR beta chain is drawn from a study of blood T cells in healthy people across ages (dated by TCRdb to between 2014 and 2016). About the study as a whole: In model experiments, template switching captured about one uniquely barcoded TCR beta cDNA molecule for every two T cells. Using the same blood draw, the study looked at two additional independent replicas of 1 million unique cDNA reads for two donors, one aged 18 to 30 and the other aged 80 or older. Age-related changes in TCR beta repertoire diversity were measured in the study by deep sequencing normalized with unique cDNA molecular identifiers. Donors of different ages were randomly distributed across sequencing lanes to avoid experimental bias. Donors were grouped into four age groups: young (average roughly 16 years), middle-aged (over 35), aged (about 59) and long-lived (around 80).

This clonotype showed up many times. Its target antigen remains unknown. Per-base quality was not reported, and no clone a single base away is much larger than it. The donors were roughly 40 Caucasian individuals from Russia, aged 6 to 90 years, who were systemically healthy. Around 10 milliliters of peripheral blood were drawn from each donor into EDTA-treated Vacutainer tubes. PBMCs were isolated by Ficoll-Paque density-gradient centrifugation, with at least 6 million obtained per sample. Total RNA, at least 5 micrograms per sample, was extracted from PBMCs with Trizol reagent. Naive CD45RAhigh/CD27high T cell percentages were measured by flow cytometry on a PBMC aliquot from every donor. The method behind the library was 5' RACE. TCRdb records Illumina HiSeq 2500 as the sequencer. The second PCR ran for about 7 to 11 cycles and used a J-beta primer mix along with a sample-barcoded 5' primer. Each TCR beta cDNA molecule received a unique molecular identifier from a template-switch 5' adaptor carrying 12 random nucleotides. Each sample yielded at least 2.5 million CDR3-containing paired-end reads. The Mint cDNA synthesis kit, primed by a TRBC-specific oligonucleotide, was used to synthesize first-strand cDNA from all RNA. Following uracil-DNA glycosylase treatment, a first 18-cycle PCR with universal primers M1SS and BC2_uni_R was performed on all cDNA. Per the source publication's procedure: For normalization, 1 million high-quality reads, each with a distinct molecular identifier, were randomly selected from each sample. Reads with shared molecular identifiers were discarded instead of being binned into consensus sequences. MiTCR, set to a Q25 quality threshold and the strictest error-elimination algorithm, was used for CDR3 identification, clonotype clustering and error correction. Lower-bound total TCR beta diversity was estimated with a nonparametric unseen species model using Euler transformation. Using fastp at Q25 and MiXCR, TCRdb reprocessed the public reads and kept productive beta chains. Entries that share a CDR3 protein sequence are merged under the most common genes and DNA. These V and J calls originate from TCRdb's pipeline instead of the authors' own analysis. Recorded for this sample are around 1,600,000 distinct CDR3 sequences; roughly two fifths of them occurred a single time. The top ten constitute less than 5% of the sample.

General study outcomes and caveats: Observed TCR beta diversity per million T cells fell roughly linearly with age, and a significant reduction was already apparent by age around 40. Estimates of total diversity based on one million sequenced T cells were regarded as lower bounds and as underestimates. Compared with the aged group, the long-lived group had more naive CD4+ T cells, fewer expanded clones and increased TCR diversity, suggesting age selection. Observed TCR beta diversity correlated strongly with the percentage of naive T cells measured by flow cytometry. Because donor CMV infection status was unknown, age-related changes in expanded clonotypes were potentially confounded. Bulk unsorted PBMC profiling prevented conclusive comparison of naive and antigen-experienced compartments.

The clonotype originates from a woman aged 18-29 years in good health. Sequenced: blood.

The DNA is TGTGCCAGCAGTGTAGGACTAGGCAATGAGCAGTTCTTC. Its translation is CASSVGLGNEQFF. The chain is encoded by TRBV12-3 or TRBV12-4 joined to TRBJ2-1; 7 bases in between match TRBD2. Its CDR3 holds 13 amino acids, cysteine through phenylalanine. This entry keeps only the CDR3 DNA: 39 bases, framed from base 1. Trimming takes 5 bases off V and 6 bases off J; junction bases not matched to a gene: 4.